This T cell receptor (beta chain) was found in a study of T cells in Graves' hyperthyroidism and ophthalmopathy. Hyperthyroidism of Graves' type that showed no ophthalmopathy progression within 18 months was stable. Patients between 18 and 65 years old had hyperthyroidism, newly diagnosed and lasting under 2 months. Diagnosis relied on clinical symptoms, serum thyroxine and TRAb, thyroid ultrasound and orbital computed tomography. Study observations and caveats: Patients with ophthalmopathy were separated from those with stable hyperthyroidism by a 13 V-J model.

Researchers took RNA transcripts and amplified the TCR beta CDR3 regions from them. When the TCR CDR3 underwent first-round RT-PCR, the HTBI primer set was used. TCRdb fed the multiplex PCR reads into MiXCR, producing one record per CDR3 protein. The data contain 700,000 to 950,000 distinct CDR3 sequences, about a third of them singletons. A word on this clonotype: No antigen is known for it.

V lost 6 bases to trimming and J lost 4 bases, with 15 bases between them. This CDR3 is 15 amino acids long. The clonotype originates from a woman aged 35 to 49 with Graves' hyperthyroidism. V is TRBV12-3 or TRBV12-4 and J is TRBJ2-2; D not resolved. Material: blood. The CDR3 reads CASSPNRRSTGELFF. CDR3 nucleotides: TGTGCCAGCAGCCCGAACAGAAGGTCCACCGGGGAGCTGTTTTTT.